These T cell receptor beta chains were read from a single sample in a study of T cell repertoires in cytomegalovirus infection. Each CDR3 protein gets one entry after TCRdb re-called the reads with MiXCR. The data contain approximately 500,000 distinct CDR3 sequences, approximately 15% of them singletons. The sequencing input was CD8+ T cells from PBMCs. The receptors originated from a human donor in good health (CMV status not recorded). Some clones in this sample may be carry-over from other donors' samples. Each CDR3 is given with its conserved first and last residue. The order of the fields is clone size, J gene, D gene, V gene, CDR3 protein, CDR3 DNA. D genes are given only for firm matches. Only part of the rows carry a size: once, few, many, or a class if the clone is expanded.

>many|TRBJ2-2|NA|TRBV7-9
CASKGGRRPTGELFF
TGTGCCAGCAAGGGAGGCAGACGCCCCACCGGGGAGCTGTTTTTT
>few|TRBJ2-1|TRBD2|TRBV13
CASRGSGGSSYNEQFF
TGTGCCAGCAGGGGTAGCGGGGGAAGCTCCTACAATGAGCAGTTCTTC
>many|TRBJ1-5|TRBD1|TRBV12-3/TRBV12-4
CASRGGTEENFNQPQHF
TGTGCCAGCAGAGGAGGGACAGAGGAAAACTTCAATCAGCCCCAGCATTTT
>NA|TRBJ2-5|TRBD2|TRBV27
CASSPVAGGRETQYF
TGTGCCAGCAGTCCTGTGGCGGGGGGCAGGGAGACCCAGTACTTC
>few|TRBJ2-7|NA|TRBV6-5
CASSYLIDSYEQYF
TGTGCCAGCAGTTACTTGATTGACTCCTACGAGCAGTACTTC
>NA|TRBJ2-1|NA|TRBV5-1
CASGRANEQFF
TGCGCCAGCGGGAGAGCCAATGAGCAGTTCTTC
>many|TRBJ2-1|NA|TRBV7-3
CASSPDTYNEQFF
TGTGCCAGCAGCCCGGACACTTACAATGAGCAGTTCTTC
>many|TRBJ1-5|NA|TRBV7-6
CASSLFRGNQPQHF
TGTGCCAGCAGCTTATTTCGGGGGAATCAGCCCCAGCATTTT
>NA|TRBJ2-7|NA|TRBV18
CASSPVSGSREQYF
TGTGCCAGCTCACCAGTATCGGGGTCCCGCGAGCAGTACTTC
>NA|TRBJ1-4|NA|TRBV19
CASSTLNRVASEKLFF
TGTGCCAGTAGTACCCTAAACAGGGTGGCGAGTGAAAAACTGTTTTTT
>NA|TRBJ1-5|NA|TRBV20-1
CSADPRDQPQHF
TGCAGTGCTGACCCCCGGGACCAGCCCCAGCATTTT
>many|TRBJ2-1|NA|TRBV25-1
CASSAVTGTPYNEQFF
TGTGCCAGCAGTGCCGTCACAGGGACCCCCTACAATGAGCAGTTCTTC
>few|TRBJ2-7|TRBD1|TRBV5-1
CASSSSGQGIYEQYF
TGCGCCAGCAGCTCCTCGGGACAGGGAATCTACGAGCAGTACTTC
>few|TRBJ2-5|NA|TRBV30
CASDGFQETQYF
TGTGCCTCCGATGGTTTCCAAGAGACCCAGTACTTC
>NA|TRBJ1-2|NA|TRBV6-8
CASSPGGEGNVYTF
TGTGCCAGCAGCCCCGGGGGGGAGGGGAATGTCTACACCTTC
>once|TRBJ1-1|NA|TRBV2
CAILLTGPRVREAFF
TGTGCCATCTTACTCACAGGACCCCGGGTCCGTGAAGCTTTCTTT
>NA|TRBJ2-5|NA|TRBV6-4
CASSGPRGEETQYF
TGTGCCAGCAGTGGCCCGAGGGGGGAAGAGACCCAGTACTTC
>few|TRBJ1-1|NA|TRBV29-1
CSVEARRGAFF
TGCAGCGTTGAAGCGAGACGTGGAGCTTTCTTT
>NA|TRBJ1-2|NA|TRBV10-2
CASSEGVTAYGYTF
TGCGCCAGCAGTGAAGGGGTGACAGCTTATGGCTACACCTTC
>many|TRBJ2-1|NA|TRBV12-3/TRBV12-4
CASSLPSRGAHNEQFF
TGTGCCAGCAGTCTCCCCTCTAGAGGGGCCCACAATGAGCAGTTCTTC
>many|TRBJ1-5|NA|TRBV19
CASRSVTLGSNQPQHF
TGTGCCAGTAGATCTGTGACATTAGGGTCCAATCAGCCCCAGCATTTT
>NA|TRBJ2-7|TRBD1|TRBV27
CASTGTGDTGEQYF
TGTGCCAGCACCGGGACAGGGGACACGGGCGAGCAGTACTTC
>many|TRBJ2-7|NA|TRBV7-9
CASSPTGGTYEQYF
TGTGCCAGCAGCCCGACAGGAGGGACCTACGAGCAGTACTTC
>many|TRBJ1-6|NA|TRBV19
CASRGGDKSYFGDSPLHF
TGTGCCAGTAGAGGAGGGGACAAAAGCTATTTCGGCGATTCACCCCTCCACTTT
>few|TRBJ2-1|TRBD2|TRBV19
CASSIRKLAVDEQFF
TGTGCCAGTAGTATCCGGAAACTAGCGGTTGATGAGCAGTTCTTC
>NA|TRBJ2-1|TRBD2|TRBV2
CASRPGLAGGDPSREQFF
TGTGCCAGCAGACCGGGACTAGCGGGAGGCGATCCGTCGAGGGAGCAGTTCTTC
>many|TRBJ2-7|NA|TRBV7-2
CASSPGAGSYEQYF
TGTGCCAGCAGCCCCGGGGCGGGGTCCTACGAGCAGTACTTC
>NA|TRBJ1-4|NA|TRBV28
CASSPTQTAEKLFF
TGTGCCAGCAGTCCGACCCAAACGGCGGAAAAACTGTTTTTT
>many|TRBJ2-1|NA|TRBV4-2
CASSQAIGDEQFF
TGTGCCAGCAGCCAAGCCATAGGCGATGAGCAGTTCTTC
>NA|TRBJ2-3|TRBD2|TRBV25-1
CASSVRLAGYVTQYF
TGTGCCAGCAGTGTTAGACTAGCGGGGTATGTTACGCAGTATTTT
>few|TRBJ1-3|NA|TRBV5-6
CASSLVQGGRNTIYF
TGTGCCAGCAGCTTGGTACAGGGCGGTAGAAACACCATATATTTT
>few|TRBJ2-1|TRBD2|TRBV20-1
CSARALLAGEWDEQFF
TGCAGTGCTAGAGCGCTACTAGCGGGGGAATGGGATGAGCAGTTCTTC
>many|TRBJ2-5|NA|TRBV3-1
CASSQMTVIQETQYF
TGTGCCAGCAGCCAGATGACGGTAATCCAAGAGACCCAGTACTTC
>many|TRBJ1-1|NA|TRBV6-1
CASSAFGTEAFF
TGTGCCAGCAGTGCTTTTGGCACTGAAGCTTTCTTT
>few|TRBJ1-5|TRBD1|TRBV2
CASSGQGGWEPQHF
TGTGCCAGCAGTGGGCAGGGGGGATGGGAGCCCCAGCATTTT
>NA|TRBJ2-3|NA|TRBV12-3/TRBV12-4
CASTLGGLTTDTQYF
TGTGCCAGCACTCTTGGGGGACTTACCACAGATACGCAGTATTTT
>few|TRBJ1-5|NA|TRBV28
CASSLVSDQPQHF
TGTGCCAGCAGTTTAGTCAGCGATCAGCCCCAGCATTTT
>NA|TRBJ2-2|NA|TRBV9
CASSVLESGELFF
TGTGCCAGCAGCGTCCTGGAGAGCGGGGAGCTGTTTTTT
>few|TRBJ2-3|TRBD2|TRBV9
CASSVDWTSDADTQYF
TGTGCCAGCAGCGTAGACTGGACTAGCGATGCAGATACGCAGTATTTT
>many|TRBJ2-3|TRBD1|TRBV6-5
CASSYDRVGDTQYF
TGTGCCAGCAGTTACGACAGGGTTGGGGATACGCAGTATTTT
>many|TRBJ2-1|TRBD2|TRBV24-1
CATSEPGTSGTSEQFF
TGTGCCACCAGTGAACCCGGGACTAGCGGGACATCTGAGCAGTTCTTC
>NA|TRBJ2-2|TRBD2|TRBV5-1
CASSQRGYTGELFF
TGCGCCAGCAGCCAGCGGGGGTACACCGGGGAGCTGTTTTTT
>few|TRBJ2-7|TRBD2|TRBV20-1
CSARSRGLADSYEQYF
TGCAGTGCTAGATCCAGGGGACTAGCGGATTCCTACGAGCAGTACTTC
>few|TRBJ2-1|NA|TRBV20-1
CSASPPLENEQFF
TGCAGTGCTAGTCCCCCACTAGAAAATGAGCAGTTCTTC
>NA|TRBJ1-1|NA|TRBV6-6
CASSNLQGENTEAFF
TGTGCCAGCAGTAACTTACAGGGAGAGAACACTGAAGCTTTCTTT
>NA|TRBJ2-7|NA|TRBV15
CATSRVQGREQYF
TGTGCCACCAGCAGAGTTCAGGGTCGGGAGCAGTACTTC
>NA|TRBJ1-4|NA|TRBV9
CASSVDRTAATNEKLFF
TGTGCCAGCAGCGTAGATAGGACAGCCGCAACTAATGAAAAACTGTTTTTT
>few|TRBJ2-3|NA|TRBV6-1
CASSFRDTYSTDTQYF
TGTGCCAGCAGTTTTCGGGACACGTATAGCACAGATACGCAGTATTTT
>NA|TRBJ2-1|TRBD2|TRBV6-4
CASSLSGRPYNEQFF
TGTGCCAGCAGTCTTAGCGGGAGACCATACAATGAGCAGTTCTTC
>many|TRBJ2-3|NA|TRBV7-3
CASRASGLSSTDTQYF
TGTGCCAGCAGGGCCAGCGGGCTCTCTAGCACAGATACGCAGTATTTT
>many|TRBJ2-3|NA|TRBV28
CASSRLPLSDTQYF
TGTGCCAGCAGCCGACTACCCCTATCAGATACGCAGTATTTT
>many|TRBJ2-1|NA|TRBV6-6
CASSYSASLWEQFF
TGTGCCAGCAGTTACTCGGCTAGCCTTTGGGAGCAGTTCTTC
>NA|TRBJ2-5|NA|TRBV4-1
CASSPIARETQYF
TGCGCCAGCAGCCCAATAGCGAGGGAGACCCAGTACTTC
>NA|TRBJ2-7|NA|TRBV5-4
CASSPQDRTIYEQYF
TGTGCCAGCAGCCCCCAGGACAGAACTATCTACGAGCAGTACTTC
>NA|TRBJ1-2|TRBD1|TRBV5-1
CASSGDRYGYTF
TGCGCCAGCAGCGGGGACAGATATGGCTACACCTTC